The present T cell receptor (beta chain) was sequenced within a study of cytotoxic CD8 clonotypes in ibrutinib-treated CLL. Across the whole study: Patients attained some 25 partial and 2 complete responses; at median about 74 months, roughly 15 remained remitted while around 12 progressed. Response samples came after a median 12 months of treatment, range 6 to 36.

This clone was counted many times. The antigen is unknown. Germline V gives CDR1 MNHEY, CDR2 SMNVEV (reference sequence). The CDR3 spans 13 residues. V lost 5 bases and J lost 5, with 12 bases in between. Study-level points and caveats: At the start, clonality exceeded age-matched healthy donors and followed circulating CD8+ T-cell counts.

Sequencing was designed to attain a depth spanning 1 in 200,000 to 1 in 1 million T cells. Clones were sequenced by immunoSEQ multiplex PCR, and TCRdb holds only the in-frame ones, with some missing. Among fewer than 400,000 clones listed, 67% were seen once. The specimen comprised PBMCs, sampled after 36 months of ibrutinib treatment. This clonotype was sampled from a human donor with chronic lymphocytic leukemia. The J gene is TRBJ2-5, the V gene TRBV27; D ambiguous. CDR3 residues: CASSPQARETQYF. The CDR3 bases are TGTGCCAGCAGTCCCCAAGCCCGGGAGACCCAGTACTTC.